This T cell receptor beta chain was sequenced in a study of PD-1 blockade in classical Hodgkin lymphoma. At the level of the study: Administration of nivolumab to patients was at 3 mg/kg intravenously every 2 weeks.

Turning to this clone: What it recognizes is unknown.

Germline V gives CDR1 LNHDA, CDR2 SQIVND (reference sequence). Trimming left V 4 bases short and J 3 bases short, with 7 bases between. This CDR3 region has 13 residues. Notes on the study in general: Baseline diversity was lower in partial responders and progressors than complete responders. What drove the repertoire differences, possibly disease activity or prior therapy, has not been defined. In CD4+ cells, TCR diversity went up significantly by C4D1, but in CD8+ cells it did not.

Here immunoSEQ multiplex PCR was the method, and the copy in TCRdb shows in-frame clones only, minus some. Among more than 140,000 clones listed, less than 80% were seen once. Each patient experienced a relapse that followed autologous stem cell transplantation, and brentuximab vedotin exposure varied. The rearrangement uses TRBV19 and TRBJ1-5; a weak D match, TRBD1 (5 bases). The receptor was derived from a human donor with classical Hodgkin lymphoma. The sequenced sample was peripheral blood mononuclear cells (PBMCs), obtained before the second cycle of nivolumab. CDR3 nucleotide sequence: TGTGCCAGTAGTAGGGACGTCAATCAGCCCCAGCATTTT. Its translation: CASSRDVNQPQHF.